This T cell receptor (beta chain) is drawn from a study of CD8 T cells in Susac syndrome. Patients with Susac syndrome met diagnostic criteria defined recently for definite or probable disease. Germline V gene data show CDR1 as SNHLY and CDR2 as FYNNEI. Trimming at V came to 4 bases and at J to 8 bases, leaving 3 bases not matched to a gene. The CDR3 is 15 residues long. RNA, at roughly 0.45 to 1 ug, was reverse transcribed with random hexamers. Each CDR3 protein is one row after TCRdb ran MiXCR on the immunoSEQ multiplex PCR reads. The sample lists more than 150,000 distinct CDR3 sequences, more than 95% occurring once.

This receptor was obtained from a human donor with Susac syndrome. The chain couples TRBV2 to TRBJ2-1, with TRBD2 matching over 15 bases. Material for sequencing was CD4+ T cells from PBMCs. For the CDR3, the DNA is TGTGCCAGCAGTGGGACTAGCGGGGGGGCGGATGAGCAGTTCTTC. The encoded protein is CASSGTSGGADEQFF.